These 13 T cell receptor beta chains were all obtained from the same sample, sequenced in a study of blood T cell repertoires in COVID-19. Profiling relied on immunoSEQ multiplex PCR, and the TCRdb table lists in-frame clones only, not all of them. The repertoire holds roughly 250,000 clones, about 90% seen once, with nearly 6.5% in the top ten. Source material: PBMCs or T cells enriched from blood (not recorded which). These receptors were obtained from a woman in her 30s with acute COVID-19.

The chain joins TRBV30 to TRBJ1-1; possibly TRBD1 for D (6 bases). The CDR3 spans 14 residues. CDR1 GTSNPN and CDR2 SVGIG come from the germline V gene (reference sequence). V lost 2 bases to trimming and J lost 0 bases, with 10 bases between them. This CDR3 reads CAWSWQGMNTEAFF. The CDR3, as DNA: TGTGCCTGGAGTTGGCAGGGGATGAACACTGAAGCTTTCTTT.

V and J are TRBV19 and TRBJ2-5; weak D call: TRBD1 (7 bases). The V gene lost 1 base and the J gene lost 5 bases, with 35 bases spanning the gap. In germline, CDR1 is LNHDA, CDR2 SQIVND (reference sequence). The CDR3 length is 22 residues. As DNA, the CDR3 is TGTGCCAGTAGTATAGCCACAAAACCCCGACAGGGAGGTTGGGAGGAAGGGGAGACCCAGTACTTC. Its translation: CASSIATKPRQGGWEEGETQYF.

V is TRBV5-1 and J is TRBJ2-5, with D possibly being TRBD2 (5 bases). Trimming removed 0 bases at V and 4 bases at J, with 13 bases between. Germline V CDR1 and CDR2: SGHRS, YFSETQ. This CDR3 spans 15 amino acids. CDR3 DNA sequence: TGCGCCAGCAGCTTGGCCGGGGATACCCGAGAGACCCAGTACTTC. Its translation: CASSLAGDTRETQYF.

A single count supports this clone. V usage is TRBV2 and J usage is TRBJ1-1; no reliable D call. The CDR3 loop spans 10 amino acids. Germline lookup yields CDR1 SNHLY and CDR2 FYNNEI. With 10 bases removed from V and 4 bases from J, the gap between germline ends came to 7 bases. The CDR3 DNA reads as TGTGCCACACGGGGCACTGAAGCTTTCTTT. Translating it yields CATRGTEAFF. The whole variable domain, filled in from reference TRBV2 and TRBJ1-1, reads EPEVTQTPSHQVTQMGQEVILRCVPISNHLYFYWYRQILGQKVEFLVSFYNNEISEKSEIFDDQFSVERPDGSNFTLKIRSTKLEDSAMYFCATRGTEAFFGQGTRLTVV.

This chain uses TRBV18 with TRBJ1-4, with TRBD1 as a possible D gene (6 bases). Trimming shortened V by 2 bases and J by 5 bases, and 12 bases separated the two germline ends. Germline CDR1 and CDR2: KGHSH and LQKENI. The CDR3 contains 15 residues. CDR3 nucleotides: TGTGCCAGCTCACCATTCGTCCAGGGGAATGAAAAACTGTTTTTT. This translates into CASSPFVQGNEKLFF.

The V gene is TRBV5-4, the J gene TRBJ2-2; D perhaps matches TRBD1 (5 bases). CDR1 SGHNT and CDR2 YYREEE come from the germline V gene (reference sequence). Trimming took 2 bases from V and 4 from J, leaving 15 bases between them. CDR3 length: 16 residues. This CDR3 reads CASSFRVGSGTGELFF. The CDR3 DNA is TGTGCCAGCAGCTTCAGGGTGGGATCGGGCACCGGGGAGCTGTTTTTT.

CDR3 coding DNA: TGTGCCAGCAGCACCCGGACAGTCTCCTACGAGCAGTACTTC. Its protein is CASSTRTVSYEQYF. The rearrangement links TRBV7-8 to TRBJ2-7; weak D call: TRBD1 (6 bases). In germline, CDR1 is SGHVS, CDR2 FQNEAQ. CDR3 length equals 14 residues. V lost 5 bases, J lost 0 bases, and 11 bases lay in between. The full variable domain, completed using reference TRBV7-8 and TRBJ2-7, is GAGVSQSPRYKVAKRGQDVALRCDPISGHVSLFWYQQALGQGPEFLTYFQNEAQLDKSGLPSDRFFAERPEGSVSTLKIQRTQQEDSAVYLCASSTRTVSYEQYFGPGTRLTVT.

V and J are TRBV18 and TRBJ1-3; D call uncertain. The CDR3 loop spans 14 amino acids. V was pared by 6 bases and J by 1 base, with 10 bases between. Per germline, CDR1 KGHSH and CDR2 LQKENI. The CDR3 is CASSTETSGNTIYF. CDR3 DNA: TGTGCCAGCTCCACGGAGACTTCTGGAAACACCATATATTTT. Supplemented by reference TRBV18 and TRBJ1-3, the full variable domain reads NAGVMQNPRHLVRRRGQEARLRCSPMKGHSHVYWYRQLPEEGLKFMVYLQKENIIDESGMPKERFSAEFPKEGPSILRIQQVVRGDSAAYFCASSTETSGNTIYFGEGSWLTVV.

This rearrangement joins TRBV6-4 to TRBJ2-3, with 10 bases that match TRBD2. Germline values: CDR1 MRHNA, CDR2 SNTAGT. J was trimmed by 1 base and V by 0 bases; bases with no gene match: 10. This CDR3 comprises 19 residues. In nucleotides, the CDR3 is TGTGCCAGCAGTGACTCGAGGGTGGCTAGCGGGGGATGCACAGATACGCAGTATTTT. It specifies CASSDSRVASGGCTDTQYF.

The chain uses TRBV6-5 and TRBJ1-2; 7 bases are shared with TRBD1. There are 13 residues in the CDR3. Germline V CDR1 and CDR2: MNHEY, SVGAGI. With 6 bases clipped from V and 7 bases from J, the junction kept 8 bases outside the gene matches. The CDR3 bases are TGTGCCAGCAGCCAACAGGGGTGGAGTGGCTACACCTTC. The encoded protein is CASSQQGWSGYTF.

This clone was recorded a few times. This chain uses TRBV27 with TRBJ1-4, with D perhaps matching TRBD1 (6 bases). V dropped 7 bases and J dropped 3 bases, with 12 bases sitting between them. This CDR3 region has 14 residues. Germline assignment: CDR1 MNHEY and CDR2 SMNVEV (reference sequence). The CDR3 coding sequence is TGTGCCAGCAAAACACAGGGAGCTAATGAAAAACTGTTTTTT. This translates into CASKTQGANEKLFF. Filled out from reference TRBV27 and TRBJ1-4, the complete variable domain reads EAQVTQNPRYLITVTGKKLTVTCSQNMNHEYMSWYRQDPGLGLRQIYYSMNVEVTDKGDVPEGYKVSRKEKRNFPLILESPSPNQTSLYFCASKTQGANEKLFFGSGTQLSVL.

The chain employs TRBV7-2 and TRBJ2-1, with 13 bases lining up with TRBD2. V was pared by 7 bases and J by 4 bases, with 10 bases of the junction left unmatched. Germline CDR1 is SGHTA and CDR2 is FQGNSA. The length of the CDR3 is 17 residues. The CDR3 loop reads CASNPILTSGGYNEQFF. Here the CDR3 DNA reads TGTGCCAGCAACCCGATTTTGACTAGCGGGGGGTACAATGAGCAGTTCTTC.

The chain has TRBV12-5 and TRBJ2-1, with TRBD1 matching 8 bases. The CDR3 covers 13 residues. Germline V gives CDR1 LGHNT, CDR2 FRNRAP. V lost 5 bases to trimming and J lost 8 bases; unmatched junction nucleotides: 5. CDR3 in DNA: TGTGCTAGTGGTCTGGAACAGGGGGATGAGCAGTTCTTC. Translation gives CASGLEQGDEQFF.